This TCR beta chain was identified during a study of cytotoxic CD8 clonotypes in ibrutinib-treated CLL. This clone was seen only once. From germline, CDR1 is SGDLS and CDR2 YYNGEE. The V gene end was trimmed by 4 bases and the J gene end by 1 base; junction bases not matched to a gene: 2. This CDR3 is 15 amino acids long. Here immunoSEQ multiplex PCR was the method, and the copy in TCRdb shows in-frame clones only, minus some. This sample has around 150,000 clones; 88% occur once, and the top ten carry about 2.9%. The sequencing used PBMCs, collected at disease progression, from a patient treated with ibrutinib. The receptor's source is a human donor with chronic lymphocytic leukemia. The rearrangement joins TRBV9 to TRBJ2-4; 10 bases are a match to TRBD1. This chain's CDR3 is CASSMGQGAKNIQYF. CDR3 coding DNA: TGTGCCAGCAGCATGGGACAGGGGGCCAAAAACATTCAGTACTTC.